The text below deals with one T cell receptor beta chain. Generated by immunoSEQ multiplex PCR, the TCRdb table keeps only in-frame clones and is missing some. The sample yields over 20,000 clones, roughly 84% seen once. This entry belongs to a study of blood T cell repertoires in COVID-19. Study overall: Sources were T cells, B-cell-depleted T cells, or PBMCs; the material itself was cDNA or gDNA.

CDR1 and CDR2 from the germline V gene are SGHAT and FQNNGV. V lost 5 bases and J 1 base, leaving 12 bases between the germline ends. This CDR3 has 16 amino acids. The material sequenced was peripheral blood. This clonotype was sampled from a human donor in a cohort sampled during active COVID-19. This chain links TRBV11-2 with TRBJ2-6, with D perhaps TRBD2 (5 bases). The CDR3 protein is CASSHKGLSGANVLTF. The CDR3 nucleotides read TGTGCCAGCAGCCATAAAGGACTGTCTGGGGCCAACGTCCTGACTTTC.